The 7 T cell receptor beta chains listed next were all sequenced from one sample in a study of OX40 agonist ivuxolimab in advanced cancers. Method: immunoSEQ multiplex PCR; TCRdb's copy keeps in-frame clones and lacks some. The sample records about 33,000 clones, about 81% being singletons. Sequencing used CD4+ or CD8+ T cells sorted from blood, obtained in a trial of the OX40 agonist ivuxolimab. The receptors originated from an adult with an advanced solid tumor such as melanoma, head and neck, liver or kidney cancer.

The rearrangement joins TRBV7-9 to TRBJ2-3; 8 bases are shared with TRBD2. V trimming: 0 bases; J trimming: 6 bases; junction bases outside the gene matches: 8. The CDR3 sequence is 16 residues long. Germline CDR1 reads SEHNR; CDR2 reads FQNEAQ (reference sequence). The CDR3 sequence is CASSLADSGTRDTQYF. CDR3 coding DNA: TGTGCCAGCAGCTTAGCGGATAGCGGGACTCGGGATACGCAGTATTTT.

The rearrangement joins TRBV27 to TRBJ2-7; D might be TRBD1 (5 bases). The germline V and J ends were trimmed by 7 bases and 7 bases, with 17 bases remaining between them. The CDR3 totals 13 residues. Germline V CDR1 and CDR2: MNHEY, SMNVEV (reference sequence). The CDR3 spells CASKQVSRWEQYF. The CDR3 DNA reads as TGTGCCAGCAAACAGGTTTCCCGATGGGAGCAGTACTTC.

The gene calls are TRBV4-2 and TRBJ2-2; D call uncertain. The V gene's germline CDR1 is LGHNA and CDR2 YNFKEQ. V gave up 0 bases and J gave up 1 base, with 12 bases separating them. The CDR3 covers 17 residues. The DNA of the CDR3 is TGTGCCAGCAGCCAAGATAGAGACGGGTGGAACACCGGGGAGCTGTTTTTT. Translation gives CASSQDRDGWNTGELFF.

The chain is built from TRBV13 and TRBJ2-1, with D possibly being TRBD1 or TRBD2 (6 bases each). The CDR3 contains 15 residues. V was clipped by 1 base and J by 3 bases, with 10 bases between them. Germline V gene lookup returns CDR1 PRHDT and CDR2 FYEKMQ (reference sequence). CDR3 region: CASSLAGADYNEQFF. CDR3 in DNA: TGTGCCAGCAGCTTAGCGGGGGCCGACTACAATGAGCAGTTCTTC.

The chain has TRBV7-3 and TRBJ2-5; 7 bases are shared with TRBD2. In germline, CDR1 is SGHTA, CDR2 FQGTGA. Trimming at V came to 5 bases and at J to 4 bases, leaving 7 bases not matched to a gene. This CDR3 has 14 residues. CDR3 protein: CASSVGLVGETQYF. In nucleotides, the CDR3 is TGTGCCAGCAGCGTAGGACTAGTCGGAGAGACCCAGTACTTC. Full variable domain (rest looked up from reference TRBV7-3 and TRBJ2-5): GAGVSQTPSNKVTEKGKYVELRCDPISGHTALYWYRQSLGQGPEFLIYFQGTGAADDSGLPNDRFFAVRPEGSVSTLKIQRTERGDSAVYLCASSVGLVGETQYFGPGTRLLVL.

The rearrangement joins TRBV28 to TRBJ2-5; D might be TRBD2 (5 bases). V gave up 2 bases and J gave up 4 bases, with 11 bases separating them. There are 14 residues in the CDR3. Per the germline V gene, CDR1 is MDHEN and CDR2 is SYDVKM. The CDR3 bases are TGTGCCAGCAGTTTAGTGTCCGGACTAGAGACCCAGTACTTC. Translated: CASSLVSGLETQYF.

This clone turned up a few times. The chain employs TRBV28 and TRBJ1-6, with 7 bases matching TRBD1. V shed 3 bases, J shed 9 bases, and the junction held 5 bases outside the gene matches. The CDR3 is 14 amino acids. Germline loops: CDR1 MDHEN, CDR2 SYDVKM. The CDR3 DNA sequence: TGTGCCAGCAGTTTGACAGGGAGGGCTTCACCCCTCCACTTT. Translating it yields CASSLTGRASPLHF.